A single count supports the clone carrying this T cell receptor beta chain. Original processing methods: For nucleated cells, counts were estimated from reference gene primer amplification. TCRdb's table, derived via immunoSEQ multiplex PCR, lists solely in-frame clones and lacks some. V, J and clone size were drawn from that table, and D and trimming were deduced from the DNA. The sample has 90,000 to 120,000 clones, roughly 84% seen once. This entry comes from a study of blood T cell repertoires in COVID-19. Study-wide background: The United States, Italy and Spain were the sources of the acute and convalescent COVID-19 samples. T cells, B-cell-depleted T cells, or PBMCs supplied cDNA or gDNA.

Unmatched junction bases numbered 1, after V lost 1 base and J lost 2 bases. The CDR3 runs 15 residues. Germline assignment: CDR1 MGHRA and CDR2 YSYEKL. The V gene is TRBV4-1, the J gene TRBJ2-3; 9 positions match TRBD2. This receptor was taken from a human donor in a cohort sampled during active COVID-19. Sequencing was done on a sample of peripheral blood. CDR3 sequence (DNA): TGCGCCAGCAGCCAAGGACTAGCGGCCACAGATACGCAGTATTTT. It yields the protein CASSQGLAATDTQYF.